This T cell receptor beta chain was documented in a study of shared clonotypes between healthy human individuals. The protocol was immunoSEQ multiplex PCR, while the TCRdb copy is restricted to in-frame clones and leaves out a portion. The top ten clones hold about 1.5% of a sample with roughly 1,100,000 clones, about 75% of them seen once. CD4+ cells yielded CD45RA+ naive and CD45RA-negative memory subsets. This CDR3 is built from 13 residues. The germline CDR1 and CDR2 sequences are LGHNA and YSLEER. Trimming stripped 3 bases from V and 2 bases from J, with 7 bases between. What was sequenced was memory CD4+ T cells sorted from blood. The subset was: CD45RA-negative fraction. The sequence derives from a man between 18 and 29 years old in good health. The chain recombines TRBV4-3 with TRBJ1-2, with D perhaps TRBD1 (5 bases). The CDR3 spells CASSQDTNYGYTF. The CDR3 region has the DNA TGCGCCAGCAGCCAGGACACCAACTATGGCTACACCTTC.